A selection of T cell receptor beta chains follows, all from one sample in a study of metastatic and nonmetastatic thyroid tumors. TCRdb re-clonotyped the PCR reads via MiXCR. The sample consists of tens of thousands of clones, around 21% of them appearing once. The sample consisted of blood. The receptors here all came from a female donor with papillary thyroid cancer or a benign thyroid nodule (not recorded which). Some clones in this sample may be carry-over from other donors' samples. Both conserved end residues are part of each CDR3. The order of the fields is clone size, D gene, V gene, J gene, CDR3 DNA, CDR3 protein. A D gene is named only where the DNA matches it firmly. Clone size is stated in some rows and not others, as once, few, many or a class when expanded.

medium-sized	-	TRBV28	TRBJ1-2	TGTGCCAGCAGTTTAGATACGGGCTATGGCTACACCTTC	CASSLDTGYGYTF
many	TRBD1	TRBV6-1	TRBJ2-2	TGTGCCAGCATGGGACAGGGGAACACCGGGGAGCTGTTTTTT	CASMGQGNTGELFF
medium-sized	-	TRBV6-2/TRBV6-3	TRBJ1-2	TGTGCCAGCAACACACAGGGCGCGATGAATTCGGGCTACACCTTC	CASNTQGAMNSGYTF
-	TRBD1	TRBV5-1	TRBJ1-3	TGCGCCAGCAGCCGGGACAGTGTTGGAAACACCATATATTTT	CASSRDSVGNTIYF
-	-	TRBV20-1	TRBJ1-5	TGCAGTGCTAGGGGACCTTTCTGGGGGGGAAATCAGCCCCAGCATTTT	CSARGPFWGGNQPQHF
-	TRBD2	TRBV6-1	TRBJ2-5	TGTGCCAGCGGACTAGGCATTACTTCGGAGACACAGTACTTC	CASGLGITSETQYF
-	-	TRBV6-1	TRBJ2-1	TGTGCCAGCAGCGACGCGACCAGATTCTCCTACAATGAGCAGTTCTTC	CASSDATRFSYNEQFF
many	TRBD2	TRBV12-3/TRBV12-4	TRBJ2-4	TGTGCCAGCAGCCAAACCGGGACTAGCGGGAGTGTTCAGTACTTC	CASSQTGTSGSVQYF
many	-	TRBV29-1	TRBJ1-2	TGCAGCGTCTCACAGGGAGGGGCCTATGGCTACACCTTC	CSVSQGGAYGYTF
medium-sized	-	TRBV6-1	TRBJ2-2	TGTGCCAGCAGTTTTGGAGGGCCAAGAGACACCGGGGAGCTGTTTTTT	CASSFGGPRDTGELFF
many	-	TRBV10-3	TRBJ2-1	TGTGCCATCTCGGGACACCACGGGGATGAGCAGTTCTTC	CAISGHHGDEQFF
many	TRBD2	TRBV19	TRBJ2-2	TGTGCTAGTAGTATAATGGCGGGAGGTTCTGGCGGGGAGCTGTTTTTT	CASSIMAGGSGGELFF
many	-	TRBV2	TRBJ2-2	TGTGCCAGCAGCCCCCACAGGGCTGACACCGGGGAGCTGTTTTTT	CASSPHRADTGELFF
once	-	TRBV20-1	TRBJ2-6	TGCAGTGCGGGGGACTCTGGGGCCAACGTCCTGACTTTC	CSAGDSGANVLTF
many	-	TRBV11-3	TRBJ2-7	TGTGCCAGCAGCTTAGTTGGGGGACAAGACTACGAGCAGTACTTC	CASSLVGGQDYEQYF
many	TRBD2	TRBV6-5	TRBJ2-1	TGTGCCAGCAGTTACGCCGGTATCGGGAGGAGATACAATGAGCAGTTCTTC	CASSYAGIGRRYNEQFF
few	-	TRBV12-3/TRBV12-4	TRBJ2-7	TGTGCCAGCAGCACCGGTTACGAGCAGTACTTC	CASSTGYEQYF
few	-	TRBV4-2	TRBJ1-2	TGTGCCAGCAGCCAAGGGGCCTGGTATGGCTACACCTTC	CASSQGAWYGYTF
-	-	TRBV20-1	TRBJ2-1	TGCAGTGCTAGACTTCCCAGTTCCTACAATGAGCAGTTCTTC	CSARLPSSYNEQFF
-	-	TRBV11-2	TRBJ1-1	TGTGCCAGCAGCTGGGGGCAGTACACCGAAGCTTTCTTT	CASSWGQYTEAFF
few	TRBD1	TRBV2	TRBJ1-6	TGTGCCAGCAGCCTCGACAGGGGGGGATCACCCCTCCACTTT	CASSLDRGGSPLHF
-	TRBD1	TRBV20-1	TRBJ1-3	TGCAGTGCTAGCGGGACAGGCTCTGGAAACACCATATATTTT	CSASGTGSGNTIYF
many	-	TRBV11-1	TRBJ1-5	TGTGCCAGCAGCCCAGGGTCCGCTTATAGCAATCAGCCCCAGCATTTT	CASSPGSAYSNQPQHF
many	TRBD1	TRBV18	TRBJ1-6	TGTGCCAGTCATACGGGACAGCTTAATTCACCCCTCCACTTT	CASHTGQLNSPLHF
many	-	TRBV29-1	TRBJ2-3	TGCAGCGTTGAAGTGGTTCGAGTGGCCCGCACAGATACGCAGTATTTT	CSVEVVRVARTDTQYF
many	TRBD1	TRBV4-1	TRBJ1-2	TGCGCCAGCAGCCAAGATGGAGAGACAGGGGGCGCATACTATGGCTACACCTTC	CASSQDGETGGAYYGYTF
-	-	TRBV5-5	TRBJ2-5	TGTGCCAGCAGCTCTATGACAGGCACCGAGACCCAGTACTTC	CASSSMTGTETQYF
many	-	TRBV5-1	TRBJ2-7	TGCGCCAGCAGCGTGGACATAAACTACGAGCAGTACTTC	CASSVDINYEQYF
many	-	TRBV10-3	TRBJ2-5	TGTGCCATCAGTGAGTTTGGGGGTCGGGAGACCCAGTACTTC	CAISEFGGRETQYF
many	TRBD2	TRBV10-2	TRBJ2-7	TGCGCCAGCAGGACGTCGACAACCTGGGGGGGCGAGCAGTACTTC	CASRTSTTWGGEQYF
few	-	TRBV2	TRBJ2-7	TGTGCCAGCAGTGAAGCCTGGCGACAGTGGGAAGAGCAGTACTTC	CASSEAWRQWEEQYF
many	TRBD1	TRBV19	TRBJ1-1	TGTGCCAGTAGTTTATTGCGGGGACAGATGAACACTGAAGCTTTCTTT	CASSLLRGQMNTEAFF
-	-	TRBV20-1	TRBJ2-1	TGCAGTGTCAGGGACGTGGGAGACAGTGAGCAGTTCTTC	CSVRDVGDSEQFF
-	TRBD1	TRBV12-3/TRBV12-4	TRBJ1-6	TGTGCCAGCATAGGGGACAGTGAAGCTTCACCCCTCCACTTT	CASIGDSEASPLHF
-	-	TRBV20-1	TRBJ2-3	TGCAGTGCTAGAGACCGACTAGCAGATACGCAGTATTTT	CSARDRLADTQYF
many	-	TRBV5-1	TRBJ2-2	TGCGCCAGCAGCTTGACGGCTGCCCAGGGCGGGGAGCTGTTTTTT	CASSLTAAQGGELFF
many	TRBD2	TRBV12-5	TRBJ2-7	TGTGCTAGTGGTACCCCTAGCGGGAGGCGCTACGAGCAGTACTTC	CASGTPSGRRYEQYF
-	-	TRBV5-5	TRBJ2-1	TGTGCCAGCAGCTTACAGGGTGGTGAGCAGTTCTTC	CASSLQGGEQFF
-	TRBD2	TRBV2	TRBJ2-3	TGTGCCAGCTCAAGAAAGCGGGAATTAGATACGCAGTATTTT	CASSRKRELDTQYF
many	-	TRBV9	TRBJ1-3	TGTGCCAGCAGCCTCGGGGATGACGGAAACACCATATATTTT	CASSLGDDGNTIYF
-	-	TRBV20-1	TRBJ2-3	TGCAGTGCTAGAGTAAGGCTCAAAGATACGCAGTATTTT	CSARVRLKDTQYF
many	-	TRBV9	TRBJ2-2	TGTGCCAGCAGCGTAGGCGGGGACAGCACCGGGGAGCTGTTTTTT	CASSVGGDSTGELFF
many	-	TRBV5-1	TRBJ2-1	TGCGCCAGCAGCGTGGGCCTATACAATGAGCAGTTCTTC	CASSVGLYNEQFF
many	TRBD2	TRBV12-3/TRBV12-4	TRBJ2-3	TGTGCCAGCAGTAAAGGACTAGCGGGATGGAGGGAGCAGTATTTT	CASSKGLAGWREQYF
-	-	TRBV6-5	TRBJ2-2	TGTGCCATCAGTTACTCGAGGTCCAGGCTGTACGGGGAGCTGTTTTTT	CAISYSRSRLYGELFF
many	-	TRBV20-1	TRBJ2-5	TGCAGTGTATCCGGGGGAGAGACCCAGTACTTC	CSVSGGETQYF
-	-	TRBV4-1	TRBJ2-3	TGTGCCAGCAGGTCTTGGGACACAGATACGCAGTATTTT	CASRSWDTDTQYF
many	TRBD2	TRBV9	TRBJ2-1	TGTGCCAGCGCAACTAGCGGCACCTACAATGAGCAGTTCTTC	CASATSGTYNEQFF
many	-	TRBV2	TRBJ2-7	TGTGCCAGCAGTGAAGTTGGAGGCTCTAGCTCCTACGAGCAGTACTTC	CASSEVGGSSSYEQYF
-	-	TRBV5-6	TRBJ2-1	TGTGCCAGCAGCTTGTTAGTCAATGAGCAGTTCTTC	CASSLLVNEQFF
-	-	TRBV20-1	TRBJ1-5	TGCAGTGCTGTGGGCGGGATCTACAGCAATCAGCCTCAGCATTTT	CSAVGGIYSNQPQHF
many	TRBD1	TRBV25-1	TRBJ2-1	TGTGCCAGCAGCGAGACAGGGGCGGATGAGCAGTTCTTC	CASSETGADEQFF
many	TRBD1	TRBV7-3	TRBJ2-1	TGTGCCAGCAGCTGGACAGGGGGCCTCTCCTACAATGAGCAGTTCTTC	CASSWTGGLSYNEQFF